The next 13 T cell receptor beta chains were all read from a single sample in a study of T cell responses to AZD1222 COVID-19 vaccine. Only in-frame clones appear in the TCRdb table, and some are missing; sequencing was by immunoSEQ multiplex PCR. The sample contains some 150,000 clones, approximately 89% of which appear only once. Sample: peripheral blood, taken on day 0 of MenACWY control vaccination. The receptors shown here come from an adult in good health.

A single count supports this clone. The chain joins TRBV6-5 to TRBJ1-5, with 9 bases lining up with TRBD1. The CDR3 is made up of 15 amino acids. Germline-derived CDR1 and CDR2 are MNHEY and SVGAGI. V shed 6 bases, J shed 0 bases, and the junction held 3 bases outside the gene matches. The CDR3 spells CASSRDRASNQPQHF. DNA for the CDR3: TGTGCCAGCAGCCGGGACAGGGCTAGCAATCAGCCCCAGCATTTT.

This clone was seen a handful of times. V is TRBV6-4 and J is TRBJ2-1; 8 bases align to TRBD1. The germline V gene has CDR1 MRHNA and CDR2 SNTAGT. This CDR3 is 15 amino acids long. The junction had 6 bases not matched to a gene; V was cut back by 2 bases and J by 6 bases. The CDR3: CASSDKTGEANEQFF. The CDR3 DNA is TGTGCCAGCAGTGACAAGACAGGGGAGGCCAATGAGCAGTTCTTC.

This sequence joins TRBV11-2 and TRBJ2-1; TRBD1 might be the D (6 bases). Germline V gene data show CDR1 as SGHAT and CDR2 as FQNNGV. Trimming took off 3 bases at V and 10 bases at J, with 13 bases between the two ends. The CDR3 runs to 13 residues. The CDR3 DNA reads as TGTGCCAGCAGCTTTCGGACCCAGGGGGAGCAGTTCTTC. Protein product: CASSFRTQGEQFF. Full variable domain (outside the CDR3, taken from reference TRBV11-2 and TRBJ2-1): EAGVAQSPRYKIIEKRQSVAFWCNPISGHATLYWYQQILGQGPKLLIQFQNNGVVDDSQLPKDRFSAERLKGVDSTLKIQPAKLEDSAVYLCASSFRTQGEQFFGPGTRLTVL.

The gene calls are TRBV7-2 and TRBJ2-1; the D gene is possibly TRBD2 (7 bases). CDR3 length equals 16 residues. Germline CDR1 reads SGHTA; CDR2 reads FQGNSA. V was cut by 5 bases and J by 0 bases, with 14 bases left in between. For the CDR3, the DNA is TGTGCCAGCAGCCTCGGGGGGCAGATCTCCTACAATGAGCAGTTCTTC. Protein product: CASSLGGQISYNEQFF.

The chain employs TRBV5-1 and TRBJ2-1, with TRBD2 identical over 9 bases. The CDR3 consists of 15 residues. The V segment lost 0 bases and the J segment 6 bases; nucleotides outside the gene matches: 4. Germline V gene data show CDR1 as SGHRS and CDR2 as YFSETQ. The CDR3 bases are TGCGCCAGCAGCTTGGTGGCGGGAGGGGTCAATGAGCAGTTCTTC. It is translated as CASSLVAGGVNEQFF.

In this sample, this clone turned up a few times. The CDR3 is CASSGGFGQETQYF. The CDR3 nucleotides are TGCGCCAGCAGCGGGGGGTTTGGCCAAGAGACCCAGTACTTC. The genes are TRBV5-1 and TRBJ2-5, with D tentatively TRBD2 (6 bases). Trimming shortened V by 4 bases and J by 1 base, and 11 bases separated the two germline ends. The CDR3 contains 14 residues. Germline CDR1 reads SGHRS; CDR2 reads YFSETQ.

The V and J genes are TRBV4-2 and TRBJ2-3, with 13 bases identical to TRBD2. The CDR3 has 16 residues. V was pared by 6 bases and J by 1 base, with 4 bases of the junction left unmatched. The V gene's germline CDR1 is LGHNA and CDR2 YNFKEQ. The CDR3, as DNA: TGTGCCAGCAGTCCGGGACTAGCGGGGCGCACAGATACGCAGTATTTT. This sequence encodes CASSPGLAGRTDTQYF.

The chain combines TRBV29-1 with TRBJ2-2; 11 positions match TRBD2. CDR1 and CDR2 (germline): SQVTM, ANQGSEA. The trim removed 6 bases at V and 3 bases at J, leaving 6 bases unmatched. The CDR3 extends over 15 amino acids. The CDR3 sequence: CSVTGTSGYTGELFF. The CDR3 DNA follows: TGCAGCGTGACCGGGACTAGCGGCTACACCGGGGAGCTGTTTTTT.

This clone was recorded only once. This sequence joins TRBV7-2 and TRBJ2-3; no clear D gene. The germline CDR1 and CDR2 sequences are SGHTA and FQGNSA. The CDR3 is 14 residues long. V was clipped by 6 bases and J by 0 bases, with 10 bases between them. The CDR3 sequence: CASRPDLSTDTQYF. CDR3 in DNA: TGTGCCAGCAGGCCCGATCTTAGCACAGATACGCAGTATTTT. The variable domain in full, with the rest retrieved from reference TRBV7-2 and TRBJ2-3, is GAGVSQSPSNKVTEKGKDVELRCDPISGHTALYWYRQSLGQGLEFLIYFQGNSAPDKSGLPSDRFSAERTGGSVSTLTIQRTQQEDSAVYLCASRPDLSTDTQYFGPGTRLTVL.

V usage is TRBV28 and J usage is TRBJ1-1; 11 positions agree with TRBD1. J lost 4 bases, V lost 3 bases, and 7 bases had no gene match. Per germline, CDR1 MDHEN and CDR2 SYDVKM. The CDR3 is 16 residues long. CDR3 in DNA: TGTGCCAGCAGTTTCCCCCTAGGACAGGGGGCCACTGAAGCTTTCTTT. Residues: CASSFPLGQGATEAFF.

The chain combines TRBV6-1 with TRBJ2-1; perhaps TRBD1 as D (6 bases). With 2 bases removed from V and 0 bases from J, the gap between germline ends came to 11 bases. CDR1 and CDR2 (germline): MNHNS, SASEGT. There are 16 residues in the CDR3. CDR3 coding DNA: TGTGCCAGCAGTGAAAGGACAGCTCTCTCCTACAATGAGCAGTTCTTC. Encoded protein: CASSERTALSYNEQFF.

This chain uses TRBV7-9 with TRBJ1-1; D gene unclear. V lost 5 bases and J 1 base, leaving 8 bases between the germline ends. Germline V gene data show CDR1 as SEHNR and CDR2 as FQNEAQ (reference sequence). The CDR3 has 13 residues. CDR3 in amino acids: CASSPQANTEAFF. The CDR3 nucleotides read TGTGCCAGCAGCCCGCAGGCGAACACTGAAGCTTTCTTT.

The DNA for the CDR3 is TGTGCCAGCAGGGAGGCGGGGGAGCCATCCTACGAGCAGTACTTC. It translates to CASREAGEPSYEQYF. J is TRBJ2-7 and V is TRBV2, with 7 bases that match TRBD2. The CDR3 sequence is 15 residues long. Unmatched junction bases numbered 9, after V lost 6 bases and J lost 1 base. Per the germline V gene, CDR1 is SNHLY and CDR2 is FYNNEI.